The 15 T cell receptor beta chains below were found in one sample sequenced in a study of T cell responses to AZD1222 COVID-19 vaccine. Sequenced by immunoSEQ multiplex PCR; TCRdb stores in-frame clones only, minus some. Among about 140,000 clones, approximately 89% were seen once, and the ten largest hold around 1.2%. Material: peripheral blood, obtained 28 days after the second AZD1222 dose. The origin of the receptors is an adult who received the AZD1222 COVID-19 vaccine.

This clone showed up just once. V gene TRBV7-2 combines with J gene TRBJ1-3; no definite D call. The CDR3 totals 14 residues. V lost 2 bases and J 1 base, leaving 6 bases between the germline ends. CDR1 and CDR2 (germline): SGHTA, FQGNSA. The CDR3 loop is CASSLSWSGNTIYF. CDR3 coding DNA: TGTGCCAGCAGCTTAAGTTGGTCTGGAAACACCATATATTTT.

V gene TRBV15 combines with J gene TRBJ1-1; the D gene is possibly TRBD1 (5 bases). The CDR3 covers 15 residues. Germline values: CDR1 LNHNV, CDR2 YYDKDF (reference sequence). V lost 1 base, J lost 3 bases, and 12 bases lay in between. The CDR3 reads CATSRGDGRDTEAFF. CDR3 bases: TGTGCCACCAGCAGAGGGGACGGCCGCGACACTGAAGCTTTCTTT.

The chain is built from TRBV10-2 and TRBJ2-7, with D possibly being TRBD2 (6 bases). CDR1 is WSHSY, CDR2 SAAADI, per germline. V was cut by 0 bases and J by 2 bases, with 11 bases left in between. This CDR3 spans 15 amino acids. CDR3 sequence reads: CASSESLRETYEQYF. For the CDR3, the DNA is TGCGCCAGCAGTGAGTCATTGCGGGAAACCTACGAGCAGTACTTC.

This CDR3 reads CASSQDKGGDEKLFF. The CDR3 bases are TGCGCCAGCAGCCAAGATAAAGGGGGTGATGAAAAACTGTTTTTT. The rearrangement joins TRBV4-1 to TRBJ1-4, with D tentatively TRBD1 (6 bases). Trimming stripped 0 bases from V and 6 bases from J, with 11 bases between. CDR3 length: 15 amino acids. Germline V lookup: CDR1 MGHRA, CDR2 YSYEKL.

The rearrangement joins TRBV7-9 to TRBJ1-6, with TRBD1 as a possible D gene (6 bases). The CDR3 covers 16 residues. The V gene's germline CDR1 is SEHNR and CDR2 FQNEAQ (reference sequence). V was cut by 5 bases and J by 9 bases, with 20 bases left in between. CDR3 protein: CASSLRVTGTRSPLHF. In nucleotides, the CDR3 is TGTGCCAGCAGCCTAAGGGTAACAGGGACGCGTTCACCCCTCCACTTT.

This clone appeared once. The rearrangement links TRBV28 to TRBJ1-2; D is undetermined. Germline V gene sequence: CDR1 MDHEN, CDR2 SYDVKM. This CDR3 has 14 residues. Trimming took 8 bases from V and 4 from J, leaving 17 bases between them. DNA for the CDR3: TGTGCCAGCGCAATCCCCCCCGGCTCCTATGGCTACACCTTC. Protein product: CASAIPPGSYGYTF.

J is TRBJ2-3 and V is TRBV9; tentatively, D is TRBD1 (6 bases). V shed 1 base and J shed 6 bases, with 9 bases lying between them. This CDR3 is built from 13 residues. The germline V gene has CDR1 SGDLS and CDR2 YYNGEE. The DNA for the CDR3 is TGTGCCAGCAGCGTAACAGGGTCGGATACGCAGTATTTT. This sequence encodes CASSVTGSDTQYF.

This rearrangement joins TRBV7-2 to TRBJ2-5, with 7 positions matching TRBD1. Germline values: CDR1 SGHTA, CDR2 FQGNSA. J was trimmed by 5 bases and V by 0 bases; bases with no gene match: 6. There are 15 residues in the CDR3. As DNA, the CDR3 is TGTGCCAGCAGCTTAGCGCTGGGCAGGGGGGAGACCCAGTACTTC. Residues: CASSLALGRGETQYF. Supplemented by reference TRBV7-2 and TRBJ2-5, the full variable domain reads GAGVSQSPSNKVTEKGKDVELRCDPISGHTALYWYRQSLGQGLEFLIYFQGNSAPDKSGLPSDRFSAERTGGSVSTLTIQRTQQEDSAVYLCASSLALGRGETQYFGPGTRLLVL.

The rearrangement joins TRBV7-9 to TRBJ1-6; TRBD1 matches 8 bases. The CDR3 consists of 17 residues. The V gene's germline CDR1 is SEHNR and CDR2 FQNEAQ (reference sequence). With 4 bases clipped from V and 1 base from J, the junction kept 6 bases outside the gene matches. CDR3 bases: TGTGCCAGCAGCTCCCGGACAGGGATGTCCTATAATTCACCCCTCCACTTT. Protein product: CASSSRTGMSYNSPLHF.

CDR3 DNA sequence: TGTGCCAGCAGCCCCAGGACCTCGTCCTACGAGCAGTACTTC. Its protein product is CASSPRTSSYEQYF. The chain carries TRBV11-2 and TRBJ2-7; D not certain. The CDR3 totals 14 residues. Per germline, CDR1 SGHAT and CDR2 FQNNGV. V lost 5 bases, J lost 1 base, and 12 bases lay in between.

The chain carries TRBV27 and TRBJ1-5; no clear D gene. This CDR3 comprises 17 residues. Looked up from germline, CDR1 is MNHEY and CDR2 is SMNVEV (reference sequence). With 1 base removed from V and 2 bases from J, the gap between germline ends came to 15 bases. In DNA, the CDR3 is TGTGCCAGCAGTTTATACCCTCCGTGGGTCGGCAATCAGCCCCAGCATTTT. Protein product: CASSLYPPWVGNQPQHF.

The rearrangement links TRBV5-1 to TRBJ1-1; D might be TRBD1 (5 bases). This CDR3 spans 16 amino acids. Germline CDR1 and CDR2: SGHRS and YFSETQ. The V gene lost 2 bases and the J gene lost 4 bases, with 18 bases spanning the gap. The CDR3 sequence is CASSFFTGPLSTEAFF. Here the CDR3 DNA reads TGCGCCAGCAGCTTCTTTACAGGTCCCTTGAGCACTGAAGCTTTCTTT.

V gene TRBV6-5 combines with J gene TRBJ2-7; 12 positions match TRBD2. CDR1 is MNHEY and CDR2 is SVGAGI in the germline V gene. The V gene end was trimmed by 5 bases and the J gene end by 5 bases; junction bases not matched to a gene: 7. There are 15 residues in the CDR3. The CDR3 is CASSPQTSGSNEQYF. CDR3 sequence (DNA): TGTGCCAGCAGTCCCCAGACTAGCGGGAGCAACGAGCAGTACTTC.

V is TRBV7-2 and J is TRBJ1-5; unclear D gene. Germline CDR1 reads SGHTA; CDR2 reads FQGNSA. V lost 0 bases, J lost 3 bases, and 9 bases lay in between. The CDR3 runs 15 residues. The CDR3 nucleotides are TGTGCCAGCAGCTTAGCAAGGGTACTCAATCAGCCCCAGCATTTT. It is translated as CASSLARVLNQPQHF.

The chain uses TRBV7-2 and TRBJ1-3; D is undetermined. V lost 3 bases and J 2 bases, leaving 2 bases between the germline ends. The length of the CDR3 is 12 residues. Germline assignment: CDR1 SGHTA and CDR2 FQGNSA. The CDR3 here is CASSLTGNTIYF. CDR3 DNA: TGTGCCAGCAGCTTGACTGGAAACACCATATATTTT.